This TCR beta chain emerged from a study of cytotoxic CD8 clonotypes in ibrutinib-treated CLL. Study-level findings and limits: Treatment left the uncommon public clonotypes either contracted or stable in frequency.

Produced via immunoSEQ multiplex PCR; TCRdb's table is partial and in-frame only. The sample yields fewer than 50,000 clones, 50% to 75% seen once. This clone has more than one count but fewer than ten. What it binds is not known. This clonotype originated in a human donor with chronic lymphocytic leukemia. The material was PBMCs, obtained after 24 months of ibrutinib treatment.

The CDR3 coding sequence is TGTGCCAGCAGTTACAGCCATGAGCAGTTCTTC. As protein: CASSYSHEQFF. This chain connects TRBV6-5 to TRBJ2-1; D is undetermined. From germline, CDR1 is MNHEY and CDR2 SVGAGI. The CDR3 length is 11 residues. V lost 2 bases to trimming and J lost 8 bases, with 4 bases between them.